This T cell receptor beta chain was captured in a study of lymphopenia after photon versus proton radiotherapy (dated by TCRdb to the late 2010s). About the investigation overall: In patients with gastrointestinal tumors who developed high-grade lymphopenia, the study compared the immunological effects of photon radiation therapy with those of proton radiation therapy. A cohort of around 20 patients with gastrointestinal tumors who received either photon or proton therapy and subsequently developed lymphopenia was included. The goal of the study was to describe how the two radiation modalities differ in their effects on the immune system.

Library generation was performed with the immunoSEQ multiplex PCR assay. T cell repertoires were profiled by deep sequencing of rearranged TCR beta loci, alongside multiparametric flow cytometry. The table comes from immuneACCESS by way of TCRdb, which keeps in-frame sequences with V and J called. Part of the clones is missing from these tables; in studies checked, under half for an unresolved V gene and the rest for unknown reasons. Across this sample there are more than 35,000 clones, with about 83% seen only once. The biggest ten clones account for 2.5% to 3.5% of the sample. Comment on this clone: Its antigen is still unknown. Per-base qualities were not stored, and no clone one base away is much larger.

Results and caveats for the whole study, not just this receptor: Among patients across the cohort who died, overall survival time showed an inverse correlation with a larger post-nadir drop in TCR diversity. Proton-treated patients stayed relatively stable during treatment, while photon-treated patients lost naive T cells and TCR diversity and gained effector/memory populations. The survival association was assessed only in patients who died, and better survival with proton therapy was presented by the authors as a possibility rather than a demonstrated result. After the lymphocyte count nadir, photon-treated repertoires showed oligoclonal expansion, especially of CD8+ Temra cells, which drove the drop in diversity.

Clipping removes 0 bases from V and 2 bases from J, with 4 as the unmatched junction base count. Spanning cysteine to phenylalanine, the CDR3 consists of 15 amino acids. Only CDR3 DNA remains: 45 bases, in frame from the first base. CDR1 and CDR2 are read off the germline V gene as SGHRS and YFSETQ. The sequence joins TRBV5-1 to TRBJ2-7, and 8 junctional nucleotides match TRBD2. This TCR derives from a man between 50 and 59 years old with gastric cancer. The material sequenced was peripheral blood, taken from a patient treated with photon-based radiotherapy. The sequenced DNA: TGCGCCAGCAGCTTGGGGACTAGCAGAACCTACGAGCAGTACTTC. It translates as CASSLGTSRTYEQYF.